This TCR beta chain derives from a study of human T cells and chemical hapten exposure. The wider study: 2% DPC was applied to around 2 cm by around 2 cm of upper inner arm skin for sensitization. Patients' scalps got diphenylcyclopropenone weekly throughout the approximately 25-week study.

Time point indicated: pre-sensitization, week 0. Treatment meaning: therapeutic diphenylcyclopropenone sensitization with weekly scalp DPC. Unseparated into fractions, whole blood served as the source from which total RNA was extracted. At every patch-test visit, blood was drawn before the patch test was applied. TCRdb fed the RACE reads into MiXCR, producing one record per CDR3 protein. The data hold tens of thousands of distinct CDR3 sequences, with approximately 10% observed a single time. Study-wide points: No shift was seen in TCRs above 1 in 1000 frequency with DPC sensitization.

The CDR3 spans 15 residues. CDR1 is LGHNA, CDR2 YSLEER, per germline. As to this clonotype: The target antigen is unknown. Its ends do not fully match the called genes, so a read error is possible.

The specimen was whole blood, collected in connection with sensitization to the hapten diphenylcyclopropenone (DPC). V usage is TRBV4-3 and J usage is TRBJ2-1; TRBD2 matches 8 bases. This TCR was sampled from a woman aged 25 to 39 with alopecia areata. Some clones in this sample may be carry-over from other donors' samples. The CDR3 DNA reads TGCGCCGGCAGCCCGAGCGGGGGCGAGTACAATGAGCAGTTCTTC. The encoded protein is CAGSPSGGEYNEQFF.